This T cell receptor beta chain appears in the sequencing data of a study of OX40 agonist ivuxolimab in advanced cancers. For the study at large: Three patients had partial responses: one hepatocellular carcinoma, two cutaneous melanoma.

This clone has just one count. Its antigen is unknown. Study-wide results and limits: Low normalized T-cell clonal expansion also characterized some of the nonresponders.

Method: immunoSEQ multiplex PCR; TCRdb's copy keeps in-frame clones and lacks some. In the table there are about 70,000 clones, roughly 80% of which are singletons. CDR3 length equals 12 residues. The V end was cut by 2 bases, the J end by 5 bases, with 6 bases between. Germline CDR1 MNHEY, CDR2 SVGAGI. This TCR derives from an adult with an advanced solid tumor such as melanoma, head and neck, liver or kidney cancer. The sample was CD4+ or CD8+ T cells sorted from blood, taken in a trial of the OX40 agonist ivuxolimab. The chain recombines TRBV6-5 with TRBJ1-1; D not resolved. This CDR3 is CASSYGGTEAFF. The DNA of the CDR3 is TGTGCCAGCAGTTACGGCGGGACTGAAGCTTTCTTT.